This T cell receptor beta chain was captured in a study of T cell repertoires in cytomegalovirus infection. Study-level findings and limits: CMV carriers having the relevant HLA were flagged by cumulative public TCR beta family frequency.

The trim removed 5 bases at V and 4 bases at J, leaving 10 bases unmatched. This CDR3 is 15 amino acids long. Each CDR3 protein is one row after TCRdb ran MiXCR on the reads. The sample yields fewer than 550,000 distinct CDR3 sequences, approximately 26% seen once. This clonotype occurred many times. No antigen is known for it. The V and J genes are TRBV12-3 or TRBV12-4 and TRBJ1-2; 7 bases are a match to TRBD1. The sequence derives from a human donor in good health (CMV status not recorded). Some clones in this sample may be carry-over from other donors' samples. The sequenced material came from PBMCs. The DNA for the CDR3 is TGTGCCAGCAGTCTCGGGACAGCAAATCCCTATGGCTACACCTTC. This translates into CASSLGTANPYGYTF.